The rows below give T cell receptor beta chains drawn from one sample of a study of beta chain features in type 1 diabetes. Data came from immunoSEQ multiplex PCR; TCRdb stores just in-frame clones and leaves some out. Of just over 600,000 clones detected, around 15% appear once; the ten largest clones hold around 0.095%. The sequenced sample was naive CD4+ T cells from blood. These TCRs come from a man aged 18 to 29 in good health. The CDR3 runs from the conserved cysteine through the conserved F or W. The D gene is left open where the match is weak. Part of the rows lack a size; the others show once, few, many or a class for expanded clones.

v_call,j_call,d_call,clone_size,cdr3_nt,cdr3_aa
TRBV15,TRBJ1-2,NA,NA,TGTGCCACCAGCAGCCGGGGCGCAGCTAACTATGGCTACACCTTC,CATSSRGAANYGYTF
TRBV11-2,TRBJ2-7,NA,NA,TGTGCCAGCGGAACCTTTTACTCCTACGAGCAGTACTTC,CASGTFYSYEQYF
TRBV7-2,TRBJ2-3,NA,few,TGTGCCAGCAGAGCCGGAGATAGCAGCACAGATACGCAGTATTTT,CASRAGDSSTDTQYF
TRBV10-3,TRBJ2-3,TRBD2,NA,TGTGCCATCAGTGAGAGTAATAGCGGGGCTTCAGATACGCAGTATTTT,CAISESNSGASDTQYF
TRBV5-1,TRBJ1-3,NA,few,TGCGCCAGCAGCTTGGGACAGCTTCCCTCTGGAAACACCATATATTTT,CASSLGQLPSGNTIYF
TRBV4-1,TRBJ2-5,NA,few,TGCGCCAGCAGCCAACCGGACAGAGACAGGGAGACCCAGTACTTC,CASSQPDRDRETQYF
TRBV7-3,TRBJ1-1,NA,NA,TGTGCCAGCAGCTTCGGGACCGGGAACACTGAAGCTTTCTTT,CASSFGTGNTEAFF
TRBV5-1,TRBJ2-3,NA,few,TGCGCCAGCAGCTTGCCTACCCTCGGCGCCTCTAGCACAGATACGCAGTATTTT,CASSLPTLGASSTDTQYF
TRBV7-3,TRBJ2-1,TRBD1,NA,TGTGCCAGCAGCTTGCACAGGGGATCGGATGAGCAGTTCTTC,CASSLHRGSDEQFF
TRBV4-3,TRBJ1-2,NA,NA,TGCGCCAGCAGCCAAGATCCGGCACCTAACTATGGCTACACCTTC,CASSQDPAPNYGYTF
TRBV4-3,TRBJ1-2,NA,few,TGCGCCAGCAGCTTCGGACAGCCTAACTATGGCTACACCTTC,CASSFGQPNYGYTF
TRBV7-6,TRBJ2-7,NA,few,TGTGCCAGCAGCCCGACAGGCTACTACGAGCAGTACTTC,CASSPTGYYEQYF
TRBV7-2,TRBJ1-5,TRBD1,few,TGTGCCAGCAGCTTAGGGTTGACAGGGATGGTTGGCAATCAGCCCCAGCATTTT,CASSLGLTGMVGNQPQHF
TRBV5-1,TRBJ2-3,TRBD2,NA,TGCGCCAGCAGCGGGCCCTTACTAGCGGGGGGGCCAGATACGCAGTATTTT,CASSGPLLAGGPDTQYF
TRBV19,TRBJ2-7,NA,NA,TGTGCTCGGGCCCTTAAGGAGCAGTACTTC,CARALKEQYF
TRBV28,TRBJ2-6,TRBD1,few,TGTGCCAGCAGAGGCAGGGGGCCCTCTGGGGCCAACGTCCTGACTTTC,CASRGRGPSGANVLTF
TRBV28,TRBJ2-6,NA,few,TGTGCCAGCATCCGAAGTGGGGCCAACGTCCTGACTTTC,CASIRSGANVLTF
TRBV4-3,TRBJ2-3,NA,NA,TGCGCCAGCAGCCAAGAAGGCAGGACCAATACGCAGTATTTT,CASSQEGRTNTQYF
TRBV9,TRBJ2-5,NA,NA,TGTGCCAGCAGCGTACAGACAGGGAGGGAGACCCAGTACTTC,CASSVQTGRETQYF
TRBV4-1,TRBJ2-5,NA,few,TGCGCCAGCAGCCAAGATCTGCCGGGACCTGGGACCCAGTACTTC,CASSQDLPGPGTQYF
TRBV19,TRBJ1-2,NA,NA,TGTGCCAGTAGTATGTCAGGGATCAGAGATGGCTACACCTTC,CASSMSGIRDGYTF
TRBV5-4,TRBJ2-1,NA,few,TGTGCCAGCAGCCGGGGCCTCTACAATGAGCAGTTCTTC,CASSRGLYNEQFF
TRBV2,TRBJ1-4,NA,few,TGTGCCAGCATCCGGGCTAATGAAAAACTGTTTTTT,CASIRANEKLFF
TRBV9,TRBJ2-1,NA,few,TGTGCCAGCAGCGTAGGAGGGGAGTTCCCCAGCTCCTACAATGAGCAGTTCTTC,CASSVGGEFPSSYNEQFF
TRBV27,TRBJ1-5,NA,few,TGTGCCAGCAGTTTAGAGGGAGGGAATCAGCCCCAGCATTTT,CASSLEGGNQPQHF
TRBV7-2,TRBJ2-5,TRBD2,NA,TGTGCCAGCAGCCGAATTCCAGGACTAGCGGGGGGGCCGATGGAGACCCAGTACTTC,CASSRIPGLAGGPMETQYF
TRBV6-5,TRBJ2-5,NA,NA,TGTGCCAGCAGTTACGGTCGGGGCGTTCAAGAGACCCAGTACTTC,CASSYGRGVQETQYF
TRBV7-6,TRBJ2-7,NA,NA,TGTGCCAGCAGCTTAAGATCTTACGAGCAGTACTTC,CASSLRSYEQYF
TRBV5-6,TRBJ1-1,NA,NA,TGTGCCAGCAGCTTGAGGGGGAACACTGAAGCTTTCTTT,CASSLRGNTEAFF
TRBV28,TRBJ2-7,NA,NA,TGTGCCAGCAGTCCACACAGAGAAGGGATGGGGCAGTACTTC,CASSPHREGMGQYF
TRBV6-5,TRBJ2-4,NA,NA,TGTGCCAGCAGACGAGGGCCTAGCAGCATTCAGTACTTC,CASRRGPSSIQYF
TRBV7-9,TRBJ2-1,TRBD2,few,TGTGCCAGCAGCTCTGGACTAGCGGGTCCCAATGAGCAGTTCTTC,CASSSGLAGPNEQFF
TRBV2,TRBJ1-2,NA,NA,TGTGCCAGCAGTGAAGTTAGTCGATACGGCTACACCTTC,CASSEVSRYGYTF
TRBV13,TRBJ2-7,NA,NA,TGTGCCAGCAGCTTAACGGGGAACAGTATTGGGTACGAGCAGTACTTC,CASSLTGNSIGYEQYF
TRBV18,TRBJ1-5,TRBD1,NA,TGTGCCAGCTCACCAAGGGACAGGAGCAATCAGCCCCAGCATTTT,CASSPRDRSNQPQHF
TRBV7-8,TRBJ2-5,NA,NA,TGTGCCAGCAGCTTAGCTCGACACCAAGAGACCCAGTACTTC,CASSLARHQETQYF
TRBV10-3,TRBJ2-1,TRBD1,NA,TGTGCCATCAGTGTACAGGGGGCCGGGAATGAGCAGTTCTTC,CAISVQGAGNEQFF
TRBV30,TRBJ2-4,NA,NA,TGTGCCTGGAGCCCTCCCAGGGAAGTACCTTGGGCCAAAAACATTCAGTACTTC,CAWSPPREVPWAKNIQYF
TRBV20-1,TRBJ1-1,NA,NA,TGCAGTGCCACTTGGAGCACTGAAGCTTTCTTT,CSATWSTEAFF
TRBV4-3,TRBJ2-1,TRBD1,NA,TGCGCCAGCAGCTCCGGGACAGGGGGCTACAATGAGCAGTTCTTC,CASSSGTGGYNEQFF
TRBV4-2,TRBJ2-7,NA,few,TGTGCCAGCAGCCAAGGACCCTACGAGCAGTACTTC,CASSQGPYEQYF
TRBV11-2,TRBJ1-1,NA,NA,TGTGCCAGCAGCTTAAAAGGAGGAAGGGACACTGAAGCTTTCTTT,CASSLKGGRDTEAFF
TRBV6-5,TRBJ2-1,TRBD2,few,TGTGCCAGCAGTTACGGAGCGGGAGTGGATGAGCAGTTCTTC,CASSYGAGVDEQFF
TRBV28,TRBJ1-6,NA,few,TGTGCCAGCTCCTATAATTCACCCCTCCACTTT,CASSYNSPLHF
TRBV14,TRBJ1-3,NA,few,TGTGCCAGCAGCGTAACAGGTCCTGGAAACACCATATATTTT,CASSVTGPGNTIYF
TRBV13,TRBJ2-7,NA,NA,TGTGCCAGCAGCTTAGGACAGGCTCGCACCTACGAGCAGTACTTC,CASSLGQARTYEQYF
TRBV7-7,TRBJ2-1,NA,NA,TGTGCCAGCAGCTTAGAAGTAGAGGGTGAGCAGTTCTTC,CASSLEVEGEQFF
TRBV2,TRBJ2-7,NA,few,TGTGCCAGCACGCCCCTGACGTCCTCCGAGCAGTACTTC,CASTPLTSSEQYF
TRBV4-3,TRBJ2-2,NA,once,TGCGCCAGCAGCCAAGGATCCAACACCGGGGAGCTGTTTTTT,CASSQGSNTGELFF
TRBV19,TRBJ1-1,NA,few,TGTGCCAGTAGTGGCTGGGTACCCTTGAACACTGAAGCTTTCTTT,CASSGWVPLNTEAFF
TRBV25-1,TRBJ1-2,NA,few,TGTGCCAGCAGTGATGTAATAGGATGGTATGGCTACACCTTC,CASSDVIGWYGYTF
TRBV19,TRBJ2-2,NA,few,TGTGCCAGTAGTATGGCGGTTCCCGGGGAGCTGTTTTTT,CASSMAVPGELFF
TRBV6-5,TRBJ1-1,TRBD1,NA,TGTGCCAGCAGTTACTCGAGAGGACAGGGGAACACTGAAGCTTTCTTT,CASSYSRGQGNTEAFF
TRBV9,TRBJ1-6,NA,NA,TGTGCCAGCAGCACCGGGACGGGAGGGGTTTCACCCCTCCACTTT,CASSTGTGGVSPLHF
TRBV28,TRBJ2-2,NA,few,TGTGCCAGCACTCCCCGAGGGGCTAACACCGGGGAGCTGTTTTTT,CASTPRGANTGELFF